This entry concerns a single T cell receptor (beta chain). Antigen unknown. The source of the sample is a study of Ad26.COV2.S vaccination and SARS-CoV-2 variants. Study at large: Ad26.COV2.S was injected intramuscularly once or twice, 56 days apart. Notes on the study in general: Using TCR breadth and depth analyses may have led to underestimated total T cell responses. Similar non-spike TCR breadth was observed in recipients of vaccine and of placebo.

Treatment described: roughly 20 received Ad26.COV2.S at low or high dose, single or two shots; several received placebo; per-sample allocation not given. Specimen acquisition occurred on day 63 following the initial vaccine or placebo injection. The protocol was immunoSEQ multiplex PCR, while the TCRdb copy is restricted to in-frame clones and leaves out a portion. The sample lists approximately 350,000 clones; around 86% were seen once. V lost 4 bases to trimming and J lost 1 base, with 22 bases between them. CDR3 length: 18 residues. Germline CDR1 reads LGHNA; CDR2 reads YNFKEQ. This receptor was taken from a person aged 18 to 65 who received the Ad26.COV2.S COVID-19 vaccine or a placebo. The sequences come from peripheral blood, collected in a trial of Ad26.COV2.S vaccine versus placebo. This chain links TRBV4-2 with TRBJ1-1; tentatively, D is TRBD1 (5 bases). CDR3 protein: CASSPRDRARGGNTEAFF. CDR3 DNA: TGTGCCAGCAGCCCCCGAGACCGGGCCCGCGGGGGGAACACTGAAGCTTTCTTT.